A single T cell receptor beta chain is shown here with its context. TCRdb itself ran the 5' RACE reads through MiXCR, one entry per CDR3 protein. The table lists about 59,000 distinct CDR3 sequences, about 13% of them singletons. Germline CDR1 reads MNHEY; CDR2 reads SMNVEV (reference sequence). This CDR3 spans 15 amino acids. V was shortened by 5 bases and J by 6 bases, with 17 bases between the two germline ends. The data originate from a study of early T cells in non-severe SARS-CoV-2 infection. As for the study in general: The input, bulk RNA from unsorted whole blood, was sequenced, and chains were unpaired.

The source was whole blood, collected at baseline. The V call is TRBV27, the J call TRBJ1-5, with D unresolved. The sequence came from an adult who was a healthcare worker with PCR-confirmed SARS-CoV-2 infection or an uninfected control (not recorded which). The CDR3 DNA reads TGTGCCAGCAGTACGCTCAGGTTTTCGGGTCAGCCCCAGCATTTT. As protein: CASSTLRFSGQPQHF.